The rows below give T cell receptor beta chains drawn from one sample of a study of shared clonotypes between healthy human individuals. Measured with immunoSEQ multiplex PCR; TCRdb has only the in-frame clones, and not every one. Of under 1 million clones listed, 80% to 95% are singletons. Sequenced material: naive CD8+ T cells sorted from blood. These receptors all come from a man younger than 40 in good health. Each CDR3 is given with its conserved first and last residue. D genes are given only for firm matches. The listing skips clone size in some rows; elsewhere it reads once, few, many or a size class.

V	J	D	size	DNA	CDR3
TRBV28	TRBJ2-7	TRBD2	.	TGTGCCAGCAGTTCCGGGACTAGCGGGTTAGGGGACTACGAGCAGTACTTC	CASSSGTSGLGDYEQYF
TRBV30	TRBJ1-1	.	.	TGTGCCTGGATAGATACGGGATCAGTTGGCACTGAAGCTTTCTTT	CAWIDTGSVGTEAFF
TRBV28	TRBJ2-7	TRBD1	.	TGTGCCAGCAGTCTCGGGACAGGGGGCAGCAGAATTTACGAGCAGTACTTC	CASSLGTGGSRIYEQYF
TRBV7-9	TRBJ2-1	TRBD1	.	TGTGCCAGCAGCTCCCCCTATTCAGGGGGATCCTACAATGAGCAGTTCTTC	CASSSPYSGGSYNEQFF
TRBV5-4	TRBJ2-5	TRBD2	.	TGTGCCAGCAGAGATACTAGCGGGAGAAGGGAGACCCAGTACTTC	CASRDTSGRRETQYF
TRBV4-1	TRBJ2-1	.	.	TGCGCCAGCAGCCCGGACAGTTACAATGAGCAGTTCTTC	CASSPDSYNEQFF
TRBV7-9	TRBJ2-6	.	.	TGTGCCAGCAGCGTCCGGGACTCTGGGGCCAACGTCCTGACTTTC	CASSVRDSGANVLTF
TRBV11-2	TRBJ2-1	TRBD2	once	TGTGCCAGCACCCTTTTTAGCCTAGCGGGAAACAATGAGCAGTTCTTC	CASTLFSLAGNNEQFF
TRBV27	TRBJ2-7	.	.	TGTGCCAGCAGTTCCAAGACAATCAGCTCCTACGAGCAGTACTTC	CASSSKTISSYEQYF
TRBV9	TRBJ1-1	.	.	TGTGCCAGCAGCGCCAGGACAGCGAACACTGAAGCTTTCTTT	CASSARTANTEAFF
TRBV7-6	TRBJ2-1	.	.	TGTGCCAGCAGCCCCTGGGAGGTAGATGAGCAGTTCTTC	CASSPWEVDEQFF
TRBV6-1	TRBJ2-2	.	.	TGTGCCAGTCAGGCGTGGCAGGGCACCGGGGAGCTGTTTTTT	CASQAWQGTGELFF
TRBV29-1	TRBJ2-3	.	.	TGCAGCGTTGAGGGGGTACCGGCAGGTGATTCTAGCACAGATACGCAGTATTTT	CSVEGVPAGDSSTDTQYF
TRBV11-2	TRBJ2-3	.	.	TGTGCCAGCAGCTTAGTAGGGGATTCCACAGATACGCAGTATTTT	CASSLVGDSTDTQYF
TRBV28	TRBJ2-7	TRBD2	.	TGTGCCAGTCAGTTTATTTATGCGGGAGGGCCGAGATCCTACGAGCAGTACTTC	CASQFIYAGGPRSYEQYF
TRBV5-1	TRBJ2-1	TRBD2	.	TGCGCCAGCAGCTTGGAAGCGGGAAAATACAATGAGCAGTTCTTC	CASSLEAGKYNEQFF
TRBV7-9	TRBJ2-7	.	once	TGTGCCAGCAGTCCTTCCCCGAATGAGCAGTACTTC	CASSPSPNEQYF
TRBV4-2	TRBJ2-1	.	.	TGTGCCAGCAGCCAAGGAGGGCCGTCCTACAATGAGCAGTTCTTC	CASSQGGPSYNEQFF
TRBV7-8	TRBJ1-4	.	.	TGTGCCAGCAGCGAGACAAGGTTTATGAAACATGGGCCAACTAATGAAAAACTGTTTTTT	CASSETRFMKHGPTNEKLFF
TRBV5-1	TRBJ1-2	TRBD1	.	TGCGCCAGCAGCTTGGAGAGCGGGACAGGGCTCATCTATGGCTACACCTTC	CASSLESGTGLIYGYTF
TRBV7-2	TRBJ1-4	TRBD1	.	TGTGCCAGCAGCTTATTCAGGGGGGGTCGAAATGAAAAACTGTTTTTT	CASSLFRGGRNEKLFF
TRBV6-1	TRBJ2-3	TRBD2	.	TGTGCCAGCAGTGAAGCCCTGGGGGGACTAGACCCAGATACGCAGTATTTT	CASSEALGGLDPDTQYF
TRBV29-1	TRBJ2-3	TRBD2	.	TGCAGCGTTGTGAACCCCCCCAAGCCCACGCGGACTAGCGGAGCACTAGATACGCAGTATTTT	CSVVNPPKPTRTSGALDTQYF
TRBV11-3	TRBJ2-7	.	.	TGTGCCAGCAGCTTCCGGGACCGAAGCTACGAGCAGTACTTC	CASSFRDRSYEQYF
TRBV7-8	TRBJ2-5	.	.	TGTGCCAGCAGCTTAGTTCCCCCTGGGGAGACCCAGTACTTC	CASSLVPPGETQYF
TRBV7-9	TRBJ2-3	.	once	TGTGCCAGCAGCCCACCCCTGACCACAGATACGCAGTATTTT	CASSPPLTTDTQYF
TRBV19	TRBJ2-5	TRBD2	.	TGTGCCAGTAGATCGACTAGCGGGAGGGCCGGGGAGACCCAGTACTTC	CASRSTSGRAGETQYF
TRBV6-5	TRBJ2-3	.	once	TGTGCCAGCAGTTACAATCCAACAGATACGCAGTATTTT	CASSYNPTDTQYF
TRBV2	TRBJ2-7	.	.	TGTGCCAGCAGTAAGGCTAACGAGCAGTACTTC	CASSKANEQYF
TRBV11-3	TRBJ2-1	TRBD2	.	TGTGCCAGCAGCTTAAAGGCGGGAGGCTCCTACAATGAGCAGTTCTTC	CASSLKAGGSYNEQFF
TRBV25-1	TRBJ2-1	TRBD2	once	TGTGCCAGCAGTGAAGCAGCGGGAGGACCATACAATGAGCAGTTCTTC	CASSEAAGGPYNEQFF
TRBV28	TRBJ2-1	TRBD1	.	TGTGCCAGCAGCAACAGGGGCATAGGTTACAATGAGCAGTTCTTC	CASSNRGIGYNEQFF
TRBV7-7	TRBJ2-2	TRBD2	few	TGTGCTAGCAGCTTAGCCAGCGGGAGAGCGAAAACCGGGGAGCTGTTTTTT	CASSLASGRAKTGELFF
TRBV19	TRBJ1-5	.	.	TGTGCCAGTGACAGCAATAGCAATCAGCCCCAGCATTTT	CASDSNSNQPQHF
TRBV27	TRBJ1-1	TRBD1	.	TGTGCCAGCAGGGAGGGACAGGGGGTGAACACTGAAGCTTTCTTT	CASREGQGVNTEAFF
TRBV5-1	TRBJ2-1	TRBD2	.	TGCGCCAGCAGCTTGGCCGCTAGCGGACCCTACAATGAGCAGTTCTTC	CASSLAASGPYNEQFF
TRBV12-2	TRBJ1-1	.	.	TGTGCAAGTCGCTTAGGGTTTAGATGGGACAAGGTCACTGAAGCTTTCTTT	CASRLGFRWDKVTEAFF
TRBV28	TRBJ2-7	TRBD1	.	TGTGCCAGCCGGGACAGGGGCTACGAGCAGTACTTC	CASRDRGYEQYF
TRBV11-1	TRBJ1-1	.	.	TGTGCCAGCAGCTGGGGGCGCGGAACTGAAGCTTTCTTT	CASSWGRGTEAFF
TRBV5-1	TRBJ1-5	.	once	TGCGCCAGCAGCGCGGACGGATCAAATCAGCCCCAGCATTTT	CASSADGSNQPQHF
TRBV13	TRBJ2-5	.	.	TGTGCCAGCAGCTCCCCCGAGGGTCGAGAGACCCAGTACTTC	CASSSPEGRETQYF
TRBV7-9	TRBJ2-7	.	.	TGTGCCAGCAGGCGAGGGGAAGGGATCGAGCAGTACTTC	CASRRGEGIEQYF
TRBV27	TRBJ2-7	TRBD2	.	TGTGCCAGCAGTTTATTCTCGACTAGCGGGAGAAGATACGAGCAGTACTTC	CASSLFSTSGRRYEQYF
TRBV18	TRBJ2-1	TRBD2	.	TGTGCCAGCTCATCTCCTGGACTAGCGGGAGGTTACAATGAGCAGTTCTTC	CASSSPGLAGGYNEQFF
TRBV5-5	TRBJ2-7	TRBD2	.	TGTGCCAGCAGCTTAATGACCGGGACTAGCGAGCAGTACTTC	CASSLMTGTSEQYF
TRBV6-6	TRBJ2-1	.	.	TGTGCCAGCAGTTACGGGGCATCCTACAATGAGCAGTTCTTC	CASSYGASYNEQFF
TRBV7-2	TRBJ1-2	.	.	TGTGCCAGCAGCTACTACAGGGAGGGCTACACCTTC	CASSYYREGYTF
TRBV7-9	TRBJ2-7	.	.	TGTGCCAGCAGCTTAAGTCCCAGCTCGGCCTACGAGCAGTACTTC	CASSLSPSSAYEQYF
TRBV5-4	TRBJ1-2	.	.	TGTGCCAGCAGCCCCCCGGGTGGAGGGGGACATGGCTACACCTTC	CASSPPGGGGHGYTF
TRBV11-3	TRBJ2-1	.	.	TGTGCCAGCCGTGGACTAAGAGACAATGAGCAGTTCTTC	CASRGLRDNEQFF
TRBV27	TRBJ2-3	.	.	TGTGCCAGTGGACTACTCGAGGATACGCAGTATTTT	CASGLLEDTQYF
TRBV6-5	TRBJ2-7	.	.	TGTGCCAGCGGGGGTTCCTACGAGCAGTACTTC	CASGGSYEQYF